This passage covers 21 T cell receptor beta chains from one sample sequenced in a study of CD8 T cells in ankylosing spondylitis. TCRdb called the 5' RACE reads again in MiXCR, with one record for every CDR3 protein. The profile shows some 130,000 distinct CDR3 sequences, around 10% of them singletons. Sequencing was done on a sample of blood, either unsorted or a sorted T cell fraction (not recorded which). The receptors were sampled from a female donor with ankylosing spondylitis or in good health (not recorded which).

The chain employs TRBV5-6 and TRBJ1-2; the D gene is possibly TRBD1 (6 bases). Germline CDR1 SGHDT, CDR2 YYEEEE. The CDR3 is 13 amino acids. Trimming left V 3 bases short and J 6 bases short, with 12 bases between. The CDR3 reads CASSSAGVHGYTF. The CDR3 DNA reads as TGTGCCAGCAGCTCGGCAGGGGTGCATGGCTACACCTTC.

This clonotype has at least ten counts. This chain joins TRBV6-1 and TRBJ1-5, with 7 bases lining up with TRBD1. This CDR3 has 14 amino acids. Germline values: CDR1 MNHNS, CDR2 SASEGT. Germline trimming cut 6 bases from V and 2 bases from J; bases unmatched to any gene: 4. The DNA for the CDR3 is TGTGCCAGCAGAACAGGGGCTGGCAATCAGCCCCAGCATTTT. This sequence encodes CASRTGAGNQPQHF.

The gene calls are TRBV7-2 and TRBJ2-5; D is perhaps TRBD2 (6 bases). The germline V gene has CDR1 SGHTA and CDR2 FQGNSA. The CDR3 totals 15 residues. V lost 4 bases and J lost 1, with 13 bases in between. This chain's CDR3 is CASSSGAGRQETQYF. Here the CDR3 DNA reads TGTGCCAGCAGCTCCGGGGCGGGGCGCCAAGAGACCCAGTACTTC.

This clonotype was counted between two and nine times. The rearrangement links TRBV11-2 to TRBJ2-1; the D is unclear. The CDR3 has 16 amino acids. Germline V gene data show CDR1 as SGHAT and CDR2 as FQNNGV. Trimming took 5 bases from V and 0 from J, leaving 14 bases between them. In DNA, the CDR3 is TGTGCCAGCAGCCGGCAATCTATAAGCTCCTACAATGAGCAGTTCTTC. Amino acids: CASSRQSISSYNEQFF.

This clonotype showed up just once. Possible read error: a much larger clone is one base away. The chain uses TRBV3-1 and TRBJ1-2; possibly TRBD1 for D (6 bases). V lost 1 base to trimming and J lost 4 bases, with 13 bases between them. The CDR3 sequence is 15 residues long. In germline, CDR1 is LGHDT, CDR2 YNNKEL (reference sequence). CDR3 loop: CASSQVDRPIYGYTF. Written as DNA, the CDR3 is TGTGCCAGCAGCCAAGTTGACAGGCCAATCTATGGCTACACCTTC.

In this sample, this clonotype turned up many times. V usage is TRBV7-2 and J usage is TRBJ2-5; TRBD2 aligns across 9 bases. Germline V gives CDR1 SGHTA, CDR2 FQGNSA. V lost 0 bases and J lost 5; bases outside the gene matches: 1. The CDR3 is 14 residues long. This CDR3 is CASSLARGGETQYF. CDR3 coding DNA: TGTGCCAGCAGCTTAGCGCGGGGGGGGGAGACCCAGTACTTC.

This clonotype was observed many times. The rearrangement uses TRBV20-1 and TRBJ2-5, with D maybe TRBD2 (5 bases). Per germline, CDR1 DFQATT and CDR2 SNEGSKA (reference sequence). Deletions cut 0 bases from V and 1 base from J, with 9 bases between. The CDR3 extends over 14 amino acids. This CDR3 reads CSARDGRGQETQYF. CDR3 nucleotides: TGCAGTGCTAGAGATGGACGGGGCCAAGAGACCCAGTACTTC.

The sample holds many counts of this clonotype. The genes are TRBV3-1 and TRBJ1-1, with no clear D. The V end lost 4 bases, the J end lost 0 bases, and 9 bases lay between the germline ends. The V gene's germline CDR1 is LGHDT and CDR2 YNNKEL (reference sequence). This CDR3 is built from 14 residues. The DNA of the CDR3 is TGTGCCAGCAGCCCCCGCTCTATGAACACTGAAGCTTTCTTT. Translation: CASSPRSMNTEAFF.

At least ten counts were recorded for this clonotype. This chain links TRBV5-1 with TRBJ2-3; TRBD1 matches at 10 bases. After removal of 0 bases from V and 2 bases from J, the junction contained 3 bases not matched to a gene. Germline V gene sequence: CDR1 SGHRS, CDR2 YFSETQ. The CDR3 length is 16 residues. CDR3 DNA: TGCGCCAGCAGCTTGGCGGGACAGGGGTACACAGATACGCAGTATTTT. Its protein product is CASSLAGQGYTDTQYF.

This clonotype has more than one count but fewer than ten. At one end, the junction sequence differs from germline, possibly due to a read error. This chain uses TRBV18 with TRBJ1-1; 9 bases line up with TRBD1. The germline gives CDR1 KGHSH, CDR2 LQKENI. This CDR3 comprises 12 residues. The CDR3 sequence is CASSPGTGIDLF. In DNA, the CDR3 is TGTGCCAGCTCACCCGGGACAGGGATAGATCTCTTT.

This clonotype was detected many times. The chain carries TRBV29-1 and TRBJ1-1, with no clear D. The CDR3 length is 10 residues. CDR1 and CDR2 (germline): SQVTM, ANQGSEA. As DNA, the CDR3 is TGCAGGGCACAGAACACTGAAGCTTTCTTT. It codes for CRAQNTEAFF. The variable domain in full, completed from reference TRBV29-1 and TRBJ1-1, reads SAVISQKPSRDICQRGTSLTIQCQVDSQVTMMFWYRQQPGQSLTLIATANQGSEATYESGFVIDKFPISRPNLTFSTLTVSNMSPEDSSIYLCRAQNTEAFFGQGTRLTVV.

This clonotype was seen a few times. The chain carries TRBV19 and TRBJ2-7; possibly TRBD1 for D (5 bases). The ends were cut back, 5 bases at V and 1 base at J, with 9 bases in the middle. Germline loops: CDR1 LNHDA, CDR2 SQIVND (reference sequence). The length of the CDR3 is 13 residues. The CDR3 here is CASSVQVSYEQYF. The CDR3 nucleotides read TGTGCCAGTAGTGTACAGGTTTCCTACGAGCAGTACTTC.

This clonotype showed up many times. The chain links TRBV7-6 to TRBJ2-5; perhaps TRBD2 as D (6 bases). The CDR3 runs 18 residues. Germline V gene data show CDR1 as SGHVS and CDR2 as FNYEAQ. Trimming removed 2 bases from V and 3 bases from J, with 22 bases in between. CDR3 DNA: TGTGCCAGCAGCTTATTTCCAGCGGGCCCTGCAAATGAAGAGACCCAGTACTTC. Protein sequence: CASSLFPAGPANEETQYF. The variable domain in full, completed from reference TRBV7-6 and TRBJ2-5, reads GAGVSQSPRYKVTKRGQDVALRCDPISGHVSLYWYRQALGQGPEFLTYFNYEAQQDKSGLPNDRFSAERPEGSISTLTIQRTEQRDSAMYRCASSLFPAGPANEETQYFGPGTRLLVL.

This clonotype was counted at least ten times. The CDR3: CASSRQGMSQPQHF. DNA of the CDR3: TGTGCCAGCAGCCGACAGGGGATGAGTCAGCCCCAGCATTTT. V is TRBV5-6 and J is TRBJ1-5; 8 bases match TRBD1. The germline V gene has CDR1 SGHDT and CDR2 YYEEEE. V was pared by 4 bases and J by 6 bases, with 6 bases of the junction left unmatched. The CDR3 extends over 14 amino acids.

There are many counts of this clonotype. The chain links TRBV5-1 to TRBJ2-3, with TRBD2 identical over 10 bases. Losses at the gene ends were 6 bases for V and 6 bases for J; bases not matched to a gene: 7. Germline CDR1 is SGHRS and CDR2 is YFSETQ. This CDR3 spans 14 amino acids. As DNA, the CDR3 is TGCGCCAGCACGGAGCGGGAGGGCCGCGATACGCAGTATTTT. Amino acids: CASTEREGRDTQYF. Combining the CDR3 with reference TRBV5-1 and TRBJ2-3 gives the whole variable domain KAGVTQTPRYLIKTRGQQVTLSCSPISGHRSVSWYQQTPGQGLQFLFEYFSETQRNKGNFPGRFSGRQFSNSRSEMNVSTLELGDSALYLCASTEREGRDTQYFGPGTRLTVL.

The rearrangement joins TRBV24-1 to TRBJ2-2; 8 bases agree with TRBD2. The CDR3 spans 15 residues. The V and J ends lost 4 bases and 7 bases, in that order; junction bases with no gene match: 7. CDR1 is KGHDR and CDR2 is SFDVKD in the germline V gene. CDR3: CATSDPGTRVGELFF. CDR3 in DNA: TGTGCCACCAGTGACCCCGGGACTAGGGTCGGGGAGCTGTTTTTT.

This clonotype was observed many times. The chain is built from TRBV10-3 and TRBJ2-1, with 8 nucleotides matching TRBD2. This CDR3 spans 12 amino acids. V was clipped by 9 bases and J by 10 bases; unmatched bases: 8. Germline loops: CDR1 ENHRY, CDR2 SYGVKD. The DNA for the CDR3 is TGTGCCATTTCCCTCACTAGCGGCGAGCAGTTCTTC. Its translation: CAISLTSGEQFF.

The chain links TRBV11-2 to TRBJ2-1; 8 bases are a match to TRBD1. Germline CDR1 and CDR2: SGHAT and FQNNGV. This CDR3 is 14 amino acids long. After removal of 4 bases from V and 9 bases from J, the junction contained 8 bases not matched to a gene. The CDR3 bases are TGTGCCAGCAGCTCACGGACAGGGTTAATTGAGCAGTTCTTC. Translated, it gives CASSSRTGLIEQFF.

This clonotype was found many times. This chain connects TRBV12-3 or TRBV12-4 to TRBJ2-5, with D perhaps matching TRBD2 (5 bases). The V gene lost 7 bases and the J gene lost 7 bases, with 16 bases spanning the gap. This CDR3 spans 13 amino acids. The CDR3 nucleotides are TGTGCCAGCACCCCGGGGAACTGGGGGACCCAGTACTTC. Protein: CASTPGNWGTQYF.

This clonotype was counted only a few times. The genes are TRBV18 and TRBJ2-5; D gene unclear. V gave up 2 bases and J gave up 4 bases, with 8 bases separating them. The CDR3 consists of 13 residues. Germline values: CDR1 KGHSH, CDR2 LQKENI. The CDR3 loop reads CASSPAKGETQYF. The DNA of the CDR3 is TGTGCCAGCTCACCAGCGAAGGGAGAGACCCAGTACTTC.

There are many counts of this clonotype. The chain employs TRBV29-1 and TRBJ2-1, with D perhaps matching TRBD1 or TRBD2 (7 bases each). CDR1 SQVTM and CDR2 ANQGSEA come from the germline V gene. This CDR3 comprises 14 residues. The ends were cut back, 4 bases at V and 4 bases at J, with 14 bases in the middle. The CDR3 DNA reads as TGCAGCGTTGTAGGCCAGGGGGGGTACAATGAGCAGTTCTTC. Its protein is CSVVGQGGYNEQFF.